This T cell receptor beta chain was captured in a study of response to subunit inactivated influenza vaccine. MiXCR was run by TCRdb on the RT-PCR reads, yielding one entry per CDR3 protein. The sample has 500,000 to 650,000 distinct CDR3 sequences, around 8% seen once. Findings and caveats of the study: New T cells are recruited in small numbers by each seasonal influenza vaccination, according to the authors' suggestion.

The CDR3 consists of 13 residues. This clonotype was picked up many times. No antigen is known for it. The genes are TRBV21-1 and TRBJ1-1. TRBV21-1 is tagged as a pseudogene. Sequencing used PBMCs from blood, obtained approximately 25 months after vaccination. The receptor was derived from a man in his fifties or sixties who received an inactivated influenza vaccine. The DNA for the CDR3 is TGTGCCAGCAGCAAGCAAGAGTACACTGAAGCTTTCTTT. It translates to CASSKQEYTEAFF.